This T cell receptor (beta chain) was identified during a study of CD8+ T cells in alopecia areata. The study's findings and limits: Scalp sequencing captures resident alphabeta T cells of normal skin too.

RNA was extracted and reverse transcribed into cDNA as the sequencing template. Sequencing was performed with immunoSEQ multiplex PCR; in TCRdb, only in-frame clones are kept and a portion is missing. Seen here are about 140,000 clones, around 57% observed once, and the top ten hold 4.8%. As concerns this clone: Its antigen is unidentified.

There are 11 residues in the CDR3. Germline CDR1 KGHSH, CDR2 LQKENI. V lost 8 bases, J lost 8 bases, and 10 bases lay in between. The clonotype comes from a human donor in good health. The sample taken for sequencing was CD4+ T cells sorted from blood. V and J are TRBV18 and TRBJ2-4; D gene uncertain. In DNA, the CDR3 is TGTGCCAGCCGGGCGACGGACATTCAGTACTTC. This codes for CASRATDIQYF.